These T cell receptor beta chains were read from a single sample in a study of blood T cell repertoires in COVID-19. Some clones are missing from TCRdb's copy, which holds only in-frame ones; the method was immunoSEQ multiplex PCR. The sample has over 45,000 clones, 90% to 95% seen once. The material sequenced was peripheral blood. Receptor source: a man aged 50 or older with acute or convalescent COVID-19. CDR3s include the opening cysteine and the closing phenylalanine or tryptophan. A D gene is named only where the DNA matches it firmly. Clone size is shown for a subset of rows, as once, few, many or a class of expanded clone.

cdr3_nt: TGTGCCAGTAGTACTCGCCCGGACATCTCAGCCAAAAACATTCAGTACTTC
cdr3_aa: CASSTRPDISAKNIQYF
v_call: TRBV19
d_call: NA
clone_size: NA
j_call: TRBJ2-4

cdr3_nt: TGTGCCACTCTTCCATTACGGAACAGGGACCCTTCTCTTAACTATGGCTACACCTTC
cdr3_aa: CATLPLRNRDPSLNYGYTF
v_call: TRBV24-1
d_call: NA
clone_size: NA
j_call: TRBJ1-2

cdr3_nt: TGTGCCACCAGTGAACGGACAGGGGGGAGCAATCAGCCCCAGCATTTT
cdr3_aa: CATSERTGGSNQPQHF
v_call: TRBV24-1
d_call: TRBD1
clone_size: once
j_call: TRBJ1-5

cdr3_nt: TGTGCCAGCAGCACAGGGGTGGCCAAAAACATTCAGTACTTC
cdr3_aa: CASSTGVAKNIQYF
v_call: TRBV6-5
d_call: TRBD1
clone_size: once
j_call: TRBJ2-4

cdr3_nt: TGTGCCAGTAGTATAGGAGGAGGAGGCTATGGCTACACCTTC
cdr3_aa: CASSIGGGGYGYTF
v_call: TRBV19
d_call: NA
clone_size: NA
j_call: TRBJ1-2

cdr3_nt: TGTGCCAGCAGCTTACTAGCCTCAGGCTCCTACAATGAGCAGTTCTTC
cdr3_aa: CASSLLASGSYNEQFF
v_call: TRBV5-5
d_call: NA
clone_size: NA
j_call: TRBJ2-1

cdr3_nt: TGTGCCAGCAGCCAAGGCGGGAGGCTCGGGAATGAGCAGTTCTTC
cdr3_aa: CASSQGGRLGNEQFF
v_call: TRBV3-1/TRBV3-2
d_call: TRBD2
clone_size: NA
j_call: TRBJ2-1

cdr3_nt: TGCGCCAGCAGCTTCACCTACAATGAGCAGTTCTTC
cdr3_aa: CASSFTYNEQFF
v_call: TRBV5-1
d_call: NA
clone_size: NA
j_call: TRBJ2-1

cdr3_nt: TGTGCCAGTAGTACAGGGGCCTTAACAAATCAGCCCCAGCATTTT
cdr3_aa: CASSTGALTNQPQHF
v_call: TRBV19
d_call: NA
clone_size: few
j_call: TRBJ1-5

cdr3_nt: TGTGCCAGCAGTTCCGCCGGTTATTGGGAAGCTTTCTTT
cdr3_aa: CASSSAGYWEAFF
v_call: TRBV6-5
d_call: NA
clone_size: once
j_call: TRBJ1-1

cdr3_nt: TGTGCCAGCAGCTTTGGACAGGGTGACGAGCAGTACTTC
cdr3_aa: CASSFGQGDEQYF
v_call: TRBV11-3
d_call: TRBD1
clone_size: NA
j_call: TRBJ2-7

cdr3_nt: TGTGCCAGCAGGGACAGCCCCTCACCGATCTACAATGAGCAGTTCTTC
cdr3_aa: CASRDSPSPIYNEQFF
v_call: TRBV5-6
d_call: NA
clone_size: NA
j_call: TRBJ2-1

cdr3_nt: TGCGCCAGCAGCCCGGACTCTAGCGGGAGGGCCCGGGAGACCCAGTACTTC
cdr3_aa: CASSPDSSGRARETQYF
v_call: TRBV5-1
d_call: TRBD2
clone_size: NA
j_call: TRBJ2-5

cdr3_nt: TGTGCCAGCAGCGTTACTGACAGGGATAATTCACCCCTCCACTTT
cdr3_aa: CASSVTDRDNSPLHF
v_call: TRBV9
d_call: TRBD1
clone_size: NA
j_call: TRBJ1-6

cdr3_nt: TGTGCCAGCAGCCAAGGTGGGCGGGAGGGCAGTGAGCAGTTCTTC
cdr3_aa: CASSQGGREGSEQFF
v_call: TRBV9
d_call: TRBD2
clone_size: NA
j_call: TRBJ2-1

cdr3_nt: TGTGCCAGTAGTAGCTCGGCAGGGTGGTACGAAAAACTGTTTTTT
cdr3_aa: CASSSSAGWYEKLFF
v_call: TRBV19
d_call: NA
clone_size: NA
j_call: TRBJ1-4

cdr3_nt: TGTGCCAGCAGCTTAGCGGGGCAGGGTCCTTATGGCTACACCTTC
cdr3_aa: CASSLAGQGPYGYTF
v_call: TRBV7-2
d_call: NA
clone_size: NA
j_call: TRBJ1-2

cdr3_nt: TGTGCCAGCAGTGTTGTAGCGGGATACGAGCAGTACTTC
cdr3_aa: CASSVVAGYEQYF
v_call: TRBV6-4
d_call: TRBD2
clone_size: NA
j_call: TRBJ2-7

cdr3_nt: TGTGCCAGCAGTTCCAGGGGAGGGTATAGCAATCAGCCCCAGCATTTT
cdr3_aa: CASSSRGGYSNQPQHF
v_call: TRBV6-5
d_call: NA
clone_size: NA
j_call: TRBJ1-5

cdr3_nt: TGTGCCAGCAGCTTGTTGGTGAGCTCCTACAATGAGCAGTTCTTC
cdr3_aa: CASSLLVSSYNEQFF
v_call: TRBV7-2
d_call: NA
clone_size: NA
j_call: TRBJ2-1

cdr3_nt: TGTGCCAGCACCCGGTTGGGGGCCCCGGGGAGTCAAGAGACCCAGTACTTC
cdr3_aa: CASTRLGAPGSQETQYF
v_call: TRBV7-6
d_call: NA
clone_size: NA
j_call: TRBJ2-5

cdr3_nt: TGTGCCAGCAGCACGGGACTAGCCACCGGGGAGCTGTTTTTT
cdr3_aa: CASSTGLATGELFF
v_call: TRBV5-5
d_call: TRBD2
clone_size: NA
j_call: TRBJ2-2

cdr3_nt: TGTGCCAGCAGCCGGGGGGCCTACGAGCAGTACTTC
cdr3_aa: CASSRGAYEQYF
v_call: TRBV6-5
d_call: TRBD2
clone_size: NA
j_call: TRBJ2-7

cdr3_nt: TGTGCCAGCAGCCTATCCGGGACAGGGGATGTCGAGCAGTACTTC
cdr3_aa: CASSLSGTGDVEQYF
v_call: TRBV6-2/TRBV6-3
d_call: TRBD1
clone_size: NA
j_call: TRBJ2-7

cdr3_nt: TGTGCCAGCAGCCAAGATCAAACAGGGATGGACTATGGCTACACCTTC
cdr3_aa: CASSQDQTGMDYGYTF
v_call: TRBV4-2
d_call: NA
clone_size: once
j_call: TRBJ1-2

cdr3_nt: TGTGCCAGCAGCCGGACTTGGGTAGGCAATGAGCAGTTCTTC
cdr3_aa: CASSRTWVGNEQFF
v_call: TRBV7-2
d_call: NA
clone_size: NA
j_call: TRBJ2-1

cdr3_nt: TGTGCCAGCAGTTACCGTCGACAGGTCTCTGGAAACACCATATATTTT
cdr3_aa: CASSYRRQVSGNTIYF
v_call: TRBV6-5
d_call: NA
clone_size: NA
j_call: TRBJ1-3

cdr3_nt: TGTGCCAGCAGTTACTCGTCTCTGCAGAAAACCTACAATGAGCAGTTCTTC
cdr3_aa: CASSYSSLQKTYNEQFF
v_call: TRBV6-2/TRBV6-3
d_call: NA
clone_size: NA
j_call: TRBJ2-1

cdr3_nt: TGTGCCAGCTCACCACCCCGGGACAGGCTATACAATGAGCAGTTCTTC
cdr3_aa: CASSPPRDRLYNEQFF
v_call: TRBV18
d_call: TRBD1
clone_size: NA
j_call: TRBJ2-1

cdr3_nt: TGTGCCAGCAGTTACGGGCAAAAAGATCAGCCCCAGCATTTT
cdr3_aa: CASSYGQKDQPQHF
v_call: TRBV6-5
d_call: NA
clone_size: NA
j_call: TRBJ1-5

cdr3_nt: TGTGCCAGCAGCCTTTTCGACCCAAGACAGGGGCGCTATGGCTACACCTTC
cdr3_aa: CASSLFDPRQGRYGYTF
v_call: TRBV7-2
d_call: TRBD1
clone_size: NA
j_call: TRBJ1-2

cdr3_nt: TGTGCCAGTCGGTTGGACGGGAACCAGCCCCAGCATTTT
cdr3_aa: CASRLDGNQPQHF
v_call: TRBV6-5
d_call: NA
clone_size: NA
j_call: TRBJ1-5

cdr3_nt: TGTGCCAGTAGTATAAGTAGACAGGGAAGGTACAATGAGCAGTTCTTC
cdr3_aa: CASSISRQGRYNEQFF
v_call: TRBV19
d_call: TRBD1
clone_size: NA
j_call: TRBJ2-1

cdr3_nt: TGCGCCAGCAGCTTGGGAGCGGGGGGCACAGATACGCAGTATTTT
cdr3_aa: CASSLGAGGTDTQYF
v_call: TRBV5-1
d_call: TRBD2
clone_size: NA
j_call: TRBJ2-3

cdr3_nt: TGTGCCAGCAGCTTATACCGGGACATTGAGCAGTTCTTC
cdr3_aa: CASSLYRDIEQFF
v_call: TRBV7-6
d_call: NA
clone_size: NA
j_call: TRBJ2-1

cdr3_nt: TGTGCCAGCAGTTTAAGGACAGGGGGGAACACTGAAGCTTTCTTT
cdr3_aa: CASSLRTGGNTEAFF
v_call: TRBV27
d_call: TRBD1
clone_size: NA
j_call: TRBJ1-1

cdr3_nt: TGTGCCAGCAGTTACGGGACAGCCCCCCTACCCCTCCACTTT
cdr3_aa: CASSYGTAPLPLHF
v_call: TRBV6-2/TRBV6-3
d_call: TRBD1
clone_size: NA
j_call: TRBJ1-6

cdr3_nt: TGCGCCAGCAGCCAAGGCGGTGATAATGAAAAACTGTTTTTT
cdr3_aa: CASSQGGDNEKLFF
v_call: TRBV4-3
d_call: NA
clone_size: NA
j_call: TRBJ1-4

cdr3_nt: TGTGCCTGGAGTGTACTTAGCGGGAGCTACGAGCAGTACTTC
cdr3_aa: CAWSVLSGSYEQYF
v_call: TRBV30
d_call: TRBD2
clone_size: NA
j_call: TRBJ2-7

cdr3_nt: TGTGCCAGCAGTGTGCTCGGGAGGGCCGACTACGCCGGGGAGCTGTTTTTT
cdr3_aa: CASSVLGRADYAGELFF
v_call: TRBV2
d_call: TRBD2
clone_size: NA
j_call: TRBJ2-2

cdr3_nt: TGTGCCAGCAGCGTAGAGGCCCCCGGGACAGGGAATGAAAAACTGTTTTTT
cdr3_aa: CASSVEAPGTGNEKLFF
v_call: TRBV9
d_call: TRBD1
clone_size: NA
j_call: TRBJ1-4

cdr3_nt: TGTGCCTGGAGTGTAGGTAGGGGGACCTACGAGCAGTACTTC
cdr3_aa: CAWSVGRGTYEQYF
v_call: TRBV30
d_call: NA
clone_size: once
j_call: TRBJ2-7

cdr3_nt: TGTGCCAGCATCCAGCGGGAGGGCCTCAACATTCAGTACTTC
cdr3_aa: CASIQREGLNIQYF
v_call: TRBV9
d_call: TRBD2
clone_size: NA
j_call: TRBJ2-4

cdr3_nt: TGTGCTAGTGGCATGATTACATTGGGCACAGATACGCAGTATTTT
cdr3_aa: CASGMITLGTDTQYF
v_call: TRBV12-5
d_call: NA
clone_size: NA
j_call: TRBJ2-3

cdr3_nt: TGTGCCAGCAGCGGGACAGGGGGCGGTCAGCCCCAGCATTTT
cdr3_aa: CASSGTGGGQPQHF
v_call: TRBV2
d_call: TRBD1
clone_size: NA
j_call: TRBJ1-5

cdr3_nt: TGTGCCAGCAGCACCCGGGACAGCTACGAGCAGTACTTC
cdr3_aa: CASSTRDSYEQYF
v_call: TRBV27
d_call: TRBD1
clone_size: NA
j_call: TRBJ2-7

cdr3_nt: TGTGCCAGCTCACCAAACAGGGGGCGCGATGGCTACACCTTC
cdr3_aa: CASSPNRGRDGYTF
v_call: TRBV18
d_call: TRBD1
clone_size: NA
j_call: TRBJ1-2

cdr3_nt: TGTGCCAGCAGCCTCCAGGGGGCCACAGATACGCAGTATTTT
cdr3_aa: CASSLQGATDTQYF
v_call: TRBV5-4
d_call: TRBD1
clone_size: NA
j_call: TRBJ2-3

cdr3_nt: TGCGCCAGCAGTGACAGTGCTCAAAACATTCAGTACTTC
cdr3_aa: CASSDSAQNIQYF
v_call: TRBV10-2
d_call: NA
clone_size: NA
j_call: TRBJ2-4

cdr3_nt: TGTGCCAGTAGTGTCACGAACACCGGGGAGCTGTTTTTT
cdr3_aa: CASSVTNTGELFF
v_call: TRBV19
d_call: NA
clone_size: NA
j_call: TRBJ2-2

cdr3_nt: TGTGCCAGCAGCCCCATAGACAGGGGGACAGGACCCCTCCACTTT
cdr3_aa: CASSPIDRGTGPLHF
v_call: TRBV14
d_call: TRBD1
clone_size: NA
j_call: TRBJ1-6

cdr3_nt: TGTGCCATCAGTACCAATAGCCTTCATGAGCAGTTCTTC
cdr3_aa: CAISTNSLHEQFF
v_call: TRBV10-3
d_call: NA
clone_size: once
j_call: TRBJ2-1

cdr3_nt: TGTGCCAGCAGTTTAAATATTGCAGGGGTGGGTGGCTACACCTTC
cdr3_aa: CASSLNIAGVGGYTF
v_call: TRBV27
d_call: NA
clone_size: once
j_call: TRBJ1-2

cdr3_nt: TGTGCCAGCAGCCGGACAGGGGAAGAGACCCAGTACTTC
cdr3_aa: CASSRTGEETQYF
v_call: TRBV3-1/TRBV3-2
d_call: TRBD1
clone_size: NA
j_call: TRBJ2-5

cdr3_nt: TGTGCCAGCTCACCACCGAGTCGGGGCGGGGAGCTGTTTTTT
cdr3_aa: CASSPPSRGGELFF
v_call: TRBV18
d_call: NA
clone_size: few
j_call: TRBJ2-2

cdr3_nt: TGTGCCAGCAGCGCCGGACAGGGCCTGAGGGGCTACACCTTC
cdr3_aa: CASSAGQGLRGYTF
v_call: TRBV9
d_call: TRBD1
clone_size: NA
j_call: TRBJ1-2